This T cell receptor (beta chain) was sequenced in a study of brain T cells in children with intractable seizures. Whole-study results and caveats: Patients' HCMV serostatus was unknown; virus specificity rests on CDR3 similarity alone. Pre-surgery blood may have been undersampled, hiding some clones.

As for time point: blood from clinic visit 5 months post-surgery; TSC patient then seizure free. The sequenced cases were selected for having the highest brain T cell transcript signatures. Patients received at least one anti-epileptic drug before surgery. CDR3 length: 18 residues. The germline CDR1 and CDR2 sequences are LGHNT and FRNRAP. V dropped 0 bases and J dropped 0 bases, with 12 bases sitting between them. With regard to this clone: The antigen remains unidentified.

Clones were read by immunoSEQ multiplex PCR, and TCRdb kept only the in-frame ones, dropping some. Among about 340,000 clones listed, 93% were seen once. The material sequenced was peripheral blood, taken less than 6 months after surgery. The origin of this receptor is a boy under three years old with tuberous sclerosis and intractable seizures. The chain is built from TRBV12-5 and TRBJ2-6, with unresolved D. The CDR3 here is CASGLVLRGASGANVLTF. CDR3 DNA: TGTGCTAGTGGTTTGGTACTCAGAGGAGCCTCTGGGGCCAACGTCCTGACTTTC.